Listed here is a single T cell receptor beta chain. This specimen comes from a study of blood T cell repertoires in COVID-19. Authors' processing steps: Researchers report that nucleated cell counts were estimated from reference gene primer amplification. Measured with immunoSEQ multiplex PCR; TCRdb has only the in-frame clones, and not every one. V and J calls and clone size follow that table, whereas D and trimming were derived from the DNA. This sample has around 220,000 clones, with about 88% found just once. Trimming took 8 bases from V and 4 from J, leaving 12 bases between them. Per germline, CDR1 MNHEY and CDR2 SVGAGI. The CDR3 runs 13 residues.

The specimen was peripheral blood. The J gene is TRBJ1-5, the V gene TRBV6-5; no clear D. The sequence came from a woman aged 50 to 60 with COVID-19, enrolled during active disease. CDR3 amino acids: CASGLLDNQPQHF. In DNA form, the CDR3 reads TGTGCCAGCGGACTTCTCGATAATCAGCCCCAGCATTTT.